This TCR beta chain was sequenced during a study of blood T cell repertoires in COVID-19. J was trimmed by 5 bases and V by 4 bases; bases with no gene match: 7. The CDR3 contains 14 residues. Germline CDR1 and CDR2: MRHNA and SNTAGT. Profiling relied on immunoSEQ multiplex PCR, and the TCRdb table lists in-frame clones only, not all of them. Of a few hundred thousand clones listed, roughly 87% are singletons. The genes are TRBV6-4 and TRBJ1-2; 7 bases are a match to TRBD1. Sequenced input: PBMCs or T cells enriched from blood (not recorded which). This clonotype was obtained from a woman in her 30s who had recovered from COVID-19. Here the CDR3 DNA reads TGTGCCAGCAGTGTTGGGGGACAGAAATATGGCTACACCTTC. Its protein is CASSVGGQKYGYTF.